The rows below give T cell receptor beta chains drawn from one sample of a study of cytomegalovirus exposure and HLA in healthy donors. Sequenced by immunoSEQ multiplex PCR; TCRdb stores in-frame clones only, minus some. This table has hundreds of thousands of clones, about nine tenths appearing once. Specimen: PBMCs. These receptor sequences come from a young woman in good health and CMV-seropositive. CDR3s include the opening cysteine and the closing phenylalanine or tryptophan. The order of the fields is D gene, clone size, J gene, V gene, CDR3 protein, CDR3 DNA. D genes are given only for firm matches. The listing skips clone size in some rows; elsewhere it reads once, few, many or a size class.

d_call: TRBD2; clone_size: -; j_call: TRBJ2-1; v_call: TRBV25-1; cdr3_aa: CASSEESGRSYNEQFF; cdr3_nt: TGTGCCAGCAGTGAAGAGAGCGGGAGGTCCTACAATGAGCAGTTCTTC
d_call: -; clone_size: -; j_call: TRBJ2-3; v_call: TRBV5-1; cdr3_aa: CASSLVGSVPDTQYF; cdr3_nt: TGCGCCAGCAGCTTGGTTGGCAGCGTCCCTGATACGCAGTATTTT
d_call: TRBD1; clone_size: -; j_call: TRBJ1-2; v_call: TRBV5-8; cdr3_aa: CASSVSGTAKRGYTF; cdr3_nt: TGTGCCAGCAGCGTATCCGGGACAGCTAAGCGTGGCTACACCTTC
d_call: -; clone_size: -; j_call: TRBJ1-1; v_call: TRBV19; cdr3_aa: CATKRQSQSTEAFF; cdr3_nt: TGTGCCACCAAACGACAGAGCCAGAGCACTGAAGCTTTCTTT
d_call: TRBD1; clone_size: -; j_call: TRBJ2-3; v_call: TRBV5-1; cdr3_aa: CASSLAKGTVITDTQYF; cdr3_nt: TGCGCCAGCAGCTTGGCCAAGGGGACAGTGATAACAGATACGCAGTATTTT
d_call: -; clone_size: -; j_call: TRBJ1-5; v_call: TRBV9; cdr3_aa: CASSVGGFNQPQHF; cdr3_nt: TGTGCCAGCAGCGTAGGCGGATTCAATCAGCCCCAGCATTTT
d_call: TRBD2; clone_size: -; j_call: TRBJ2-1; v_call: TRBV28; cdr3_aa: CASSSSGRRDNEQFF; cdr3_nt: TGTGCCAGCAGTTCTAGCGGGAGGAGGGACAATGAGCAGTTCTTC
d_call: TRBD1; clone_size: -; j_call: TRBJ1-2; v_call: TRBV28; cdr3_aa: CASSFKRPTGGGGYTF; cdr3_nt: TGTGCCAGCAGTTTCAAACGGCCCACAGGGGGCGGAGGCTACACCTTC
d_call: -; clone_size: -; j_call: TRBJ2-2; v_call: TRBV28; cdr3_aa: CASSFRDVGELFF; cdr3_nt: TGTGCCAGCAGTTTCCGGGATGTCGGGGAGCTGTTTTTT
d_call: -; clone_size: -; j_call: TRBJ2-1; v_call: TRBV2; cdr3_aa: CASSASFVANGYNEQFF; cdr3_nt: TGTGCCAGCAGTGCCAGCTTCGTAGCGAACGGTTACAATGAGCAGTTCTTC
d_call: -; clone_size: -; j_call: TRBJ2-4; v_call: TRBV23-1; cdr3_aa: CASRQGVAKNIQYF; cdr3_nt: TGCGCCAGCAGACAGGGAGTTGCCAAAAACATTCAGTACTTC
d_call: TRBD1; clone_size: -; j_call: TRBJ2-6; v_call: TRBV5-1; cdr3_aa: CASSGDWGQGRSGANVLTF; cdr3_nt: TGCGCCAGCAGCGGGGATTGGGGACAGGGGCGAAGTGGGGCCAACGTCCTGACTTTC
d_call: -; clone_size: -; j_call: TRBJ1-2; v_call: TRBV29-1; cdr3_aa: CSVQEGPGGYTF; cdr3_nt: TGCAGCGTTCAAGAGGGGCCGGGTGGCTACACCTTC
d_call: TRBD1; clone_size: -; j_call: TRBJ1-1; v_call: TRBV6-6; cdr3_aa: CASSYSPGQGNTEAFF; cdr3_nt: TGTGCCAGCAGTTACTCGCCGGGACAGGGGAACACTGAAGCTTTCTTT
d_call: -; clone_size: -; j_call: TRBJ2-2; v_call: TRBV5-5; cdr3_aa: CASSFLFPGELFF; cdr3_nt: TGTGCCAGCAGCTTTTTATTTCCCGGGGAGCTGTTTTTT
d_call: TRBD1; clone_size: -; j_call: TRBJ1-3; v_call: TRBV7-9; cdr3_aa: CASSPKGQGAGNTIYF; cdr3_nt: TGTGCCAGCAGCCCCAAAGGACAGGGTGCTGGAAACACCATATATTTT
d_call: TRBD1; clone_size: -; j_call: TRBJ2-2; v_call: TRBV4-2; cdr3_aa: CASSLRGTGGGELFF; cdr3_nt: TGTGCCAGCAGCTTGCGCGGGACAGGAGGCGGGGAGCTGTTTTTT
d_call: TRBD2; clone_size: -; j_call: TRBJ2-1; v_call: TRBV5-4; cdr3_aa: CACSREGPHNEQFF; cdr3_nt: TGTGCCTGCTCACGGGAGGGCCCCCACAATGAGCAGTTCTTC
d_call: TRBD2; clone_size: -; j_call: TRBJ2-5; v_call: TRBV10-2; cdr3_aa: CASLGRSGTTWSETQYF; cdr3_nt: TGCGCCAGCCTGGGACGTTCCGGGACTACTTGGTCCGAGACCCAGTACTTC
d_call: -; clone_size: once; j_call: TRBJ2-7; v_call: TRBV9; cdr3_aa: CASSVGSGSSYEQYF; cdr3_nt: TGTGCCAGCAGCGTAGGATCGGGAAGCTCCTACGAGCAGTACTTC
d_call: TRBD2; clone_size: -; j_call: TRBJ2-7; v_call: TRBV2; cdr3_aa: CASSETGTSGREQYF; cdr3_nt: TGTGCCAGCAGTGAGACCGGGACTAGCGGGCGCGAGCAGTACTTC
d_call: TRBD1; clone_size: -; j_call: TRBJ2-1; v_call: TRBV5-1; cdr3_aa: CASSWKLGQGASNEQFF; cdr3_nt: TGCGCCAGCAGCTGGAAGCTCGGACAGGGGGCCTCCAATGAGCAGTTCTTC
d_call: TRBD1; clone_size: -; j_call: TRBJ2-5; v_call: TRBV6-6; cdr3_aa: CASSRDRRIQETQYF; cdr3_nt: TGTGCCAGCAGCAGGGACAGGCGGATCCAAGAGACCCAGTACTTC
d_call: -; clone_size: -; j_call: TRBJ1-4; v_call: TRBV6-5; cdr3_aa: CASSYSMAVTGEKLFF; cdr3_nt: TGTGCCAGCAGTTACTCGATGGCGGTGACGGGTGAAAAACTGTTTTTT
d_call: -; clone_size: few; j_call: TRBJ1-2; v_call: TRBV7-9; cdr3_aa: CASSPSGGYGYTF; cdr3_nt: TGTGCCAGCAGCCCCTCGGGGGGGTATGGCTACACCTTC
d_call: TRBD1; clone_size: -; j_call: TRBJ1-1; v_call: TRBV28; cdr3_aa: CASSSTSGGWNTEAFF; cdr3_nt: TGTGCCAGCAGTTCTACGTCAGGGGGCTGGAACACTGAAGCTTTCTTT
d_call: -; clone_size: -; j_call: TRBJ1-2; v_call: TRBV29-1; cdr3_aa: CSVDIGGDYGYTF; cdr3_nt: TGCAGCGTTGACATCGGGGGGGACTATGGCTACACCTTC